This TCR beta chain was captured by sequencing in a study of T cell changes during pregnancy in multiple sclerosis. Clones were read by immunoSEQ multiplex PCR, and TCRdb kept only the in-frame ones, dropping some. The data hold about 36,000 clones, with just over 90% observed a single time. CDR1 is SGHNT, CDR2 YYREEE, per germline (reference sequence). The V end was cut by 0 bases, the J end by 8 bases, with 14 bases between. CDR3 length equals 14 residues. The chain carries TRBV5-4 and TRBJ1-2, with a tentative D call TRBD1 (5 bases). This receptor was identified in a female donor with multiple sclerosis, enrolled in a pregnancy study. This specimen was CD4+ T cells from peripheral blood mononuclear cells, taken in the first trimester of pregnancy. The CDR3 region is CASSLDRPSRGYTF. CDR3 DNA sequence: TGTGCCAGCAGCTTGGACAGGCCGTCGAGAGGCTACACCTTC.